This TCR beta chain derives from a study of T cells in Graves' hyperthyroidism and ophthalmopathy. Turning to the study itself: It was at initial diagnosis, before any treatment, that peripheral blood was collected.

Cells are PBMCs isolated from around 9.4 ml of fresh blood. With 1 base removed from V and 2 bases from J, the gap between germline ends came to 6 bases. This CDR3 comprises 14 residues. Germline loops: CDR1 ENHRY, CDR2 SYGVKD. What was amplified from RNA transcripts were TCR beta CDR3 regions. The TCR CDR3 was amplified in a first-round RT-PCR using the HTBI primer set. MiXCR was run by TCRdb on the multiplex PCR reads, yielding one entry per CDR3 protein. This table has hundreds of thousands of distinct CDR3 sequences, about 15% appearing once. Whole-study findings and limits: A model of 13 V-J pairs discriminated ophthalmopathy from stable hyperthyroidism.

Only a few counts were recorded for this clonotype. The antigen is unknown. This TCR derives from a woman in her 30s with Graves' hyperthyroidism that later progressed to Graves' ophthalmopathy. The sequencing input was blood. J is TRBJ1-3 and V is TRBV10-3; D unclear. The CDR3 nucleotides read TGTGCCATCAGTGAGTGGTCAACTGGAAACACCATATATTTT. This encodes CAISEWSTGNTIYF.